A selection of T cell receptor beta chains follows, all from one sample in a study of early T cells in non-severe SARS-CoV-2 infection. TCRdb processed the 5' RACE reads anew with MiXCR; each CDR3 protein has one entry. The sample has tens of thousands of distinct CDR3 sequences, less than 15% seen once. This specimen consisted of whole blood, obtained at baseline. Source of these receptors: an adult who was a healthcare worker with PCR-confirmed SARS-CoV-2 infection or an uninfected control (not recorded which). Both conserved end residues are part of each CDR3. The D gene is left open where the match is weak. Not every row has a clone size; where given, it reads once, few, many or a size class.

V	size	J	D	DNA	CDR3
TRBV7-9	NA	TRBJ2-7	NA	TGTGCCAGCAGCTTAGATCCAACCTACGAGCAGTACTTC	CASSLDPTYEQYF
TRBV27	NA	TRBJ1-6	NA	TGTGCCAGCAGTTTATCGGGAGTCGGGAATTCACCCCTCCACTTT	CASSLSGVGNSPLHF
TRBV29-1	NA	TRBJ2-7	NA	TGCAGCGTTGTCCGTGACGGCGGCTACGAGCAGTACTTC	CSVVRDGGYEQYF
TRBV5-6	many	TRBJ2-1	TRBD1	TGTGCCAGCAGCCCCCCTCCCTCCGGACAGGGGGCGTTCAATGAGCAGTTCTTC	CASSPPPSGQGAFNEQFF
TRBV29-1	few	TRBJ2-1	NA	TGCAGCGTTGGCGGGGGCCGACAGTACAATGAGCAGTTCTTC	CSVGGGRQYNEQFF
TRBV7-2	NA	TRBJ2-4	TRBD1	TGTGCCAGCAGCTTAGCACAGGGGACGAACATTCAGTACTTC	CASSLAQGTNIQYF
TRBV12-3/TRBV12-4	many	TRBJ2-4	NA	TGTGCCAGCACGAGGGCGGGTAGCGGAGGTAAAAACATTCAGTACTTC	CASTRAGSGGKNIQYF
TRBV7-8	few	TRBJ2-3	TRBD2	TGTGCCAGCAGCTTAGCGGGACTAGCGGGGCCCCTAGGTACGCAGTATTTT	CASSLAGLAGPLGTQYF
TRBV18	few	TRBJ2-5	NA	TGTGCCAGCTCACCACCGACCAGGGAGACCCAGTACTTC	CASSPPTRETQYF
TRBV20-1	few	TRBJ2-7	NA	TGCAGTGCTGGGGAGGCTGGGTACGAGCAGTACTTC	CSAGEAGYEQYF
TRBV3-1	many	TRBJ2-3	TRBD2	TGTGCCAGCAGCCAAGGAGCGGGGGATGCGGATACGCAGTATTTT	CASSQGAGDADTQYF
TRBV2	few	TRBJ2-5	TRBD2	TGTGCCAGCAGTTTAGCGGGAGGACCTCAAGAGACCCAGTACTTC	CASSLAGGPQETQYF
TRBV10-2	few	TRBJ2-1	TRBD2	TGCGCCAGCAGGACAGGACTAGCTTGGGGCAATGAGCAGTTCTTC	CASRTGLAWGNEQFF
TRBV13	NA	TRBJ2-7	NA	TGTGCCAGCAGTTCTAGGGGTATTCACGAGCAGTACTTC	CASSSRGIHEQYF
TRBV7-6	many	TRBJ2-7	NA	TGTGCCAGCAGCCGGGACCTAACCTACGAGCAGTACTTC	CASSRDLTYEQYF
TRBV27	NA	TRBJ1-5	NA	TGTGCCAGCAGTTTATCGGGGGGTCAGCCCCAGCATTTT	CASSLSGGQPQHF
TRBV20-1	few	TRBJ2-7	NA	TGCAGTGCTAGATTGGACAACTCCTACGAGCAGTACTTC	CSARLDNSYEQYF
TRBV4-1	many	TRBJ2-2	NA	TGCGCCAGCAGCCACGGTAGAGGACCCGGAGCCGGGGAGCTGTTTTTT	CASSHGRGPGAGELFF
TRBV12-3/TRBV12-4	NA	TRBJ1-5	NA	TGTGCCAGCAGTATCACAGGGAGGGAGCAGCCCCAGCATTTT	CASSITGREQPQHF
TRBV27	many	TRBJ2-7	TRBD2	TGTGCCAGCAGTTATACTAGCGGGAGCTACGAGCAGTACTTC	CASSYTSGSYEQYF
TRBV10-3	NA	TRBJ1-5	TRBD1	TGTGCCACCTACCGGGACAGCCGATTTCATAGCAATCAGCCCCAGCATTTT	CATYRDSRFHSNQPQHF
TRBV6-6	few	TRBJ1-2	NA	TGTGCCAGCACCCAGAGGCGTCTTACTTACTCCTCCAGCTATGGCTACACCTTC	CASTQRRLTYSSSYGYTF
TRBV2	many	TRBJ2-7	NA	TGTGCCAGCAGTGGCGGGACCTACGAGCAGTACTTC	CASSGGTYEQYF
TRBV5-1	few	TRBJ2-2	NA	TGCGCCAGCCGGCTGCGTGTTGAGAACACCGGGGAGCTGTTTTTT	CASRLRVENTGELFF
TRBV24-1	few	TRBJ2-3	TRBD2	TGTGCCACCAGCCGTAGCGGGAGGGCAGATACGCAGTATTTT	CATSRSGRADTQYF
TRBV18	NA	TRBJ2-1	TRBD1	TGTGCCAGCTCACTAGGACAGGGGGCATACAATGAGCAGTTCTTC	CASSLGQGAYNEQFF
TRBV20-1	NA	TRBJ1-2	NA	TGCAGTGCTAGACCTCCGGGAACCCATGGCTACACCTTC	CSARPPGTHGYTF
TRBV19	many	TRBJ2-7	TRBD2	TGTGCCAGTAGTCTTAGCGGGGAGAACTACGAGCAGTACTTC	CASSLSGENYEQYF
TRBV5-1	many	TRBJ2-7	NA	TGCGCCAGCAGCTTTTGGCCCGGACAGTCCTACGAGCAGTACTTC	CASSFWPGQSYEQYF
TRBV11-1	few	TRBJ2-7	NA	TGTGCCAGCACCTTAGGGAAGAACACCGAGCAGTACTTC	CASTLGKNTEQYF
TRBV20-1	few	TRBJ2-1	NA	TGCAGTGCTGCCGTGGACTTTCTGCAAACCCTAAGCTCCTACAATGAGCAGTTCTTC	CSAAVDFLQTLSSYNEQFF
TRBV6-6	NA	TRBJ2-7	NA	TGTGCCAGCAGCTCGGGACGACTCAACTCCTACGAGCAGTACTTC	CASSSGRLNSYEQYF
TRBV28	few	TRBJ2-1	NA	TGTGCCAGCAGGCCTGACAGATCCTACAATGAGCAGTTCTTC	CASRPDRSYNEQFF
TRBV7-9	NA	TRBJ2-7	NA	TGTGCCAGCAGCTTACAGCGTCGAGGGGACGAGCAGTACTTC	CASSLQRRGDEQYF
TRBV6-1	few	TRBJ2-1	NA	TGTGCCAGCAATAGAGCCCCGACCGAAAATGAGCAGTTCTTC	CASNRAPTENEQFF
TRBV14	NA	TRBJ1-1	NA	TGTGCCAGCAGCCAGGGCGCTGAAGCTTTCTTT	CASSQGAEAFF
TRBV4-1	NA	TRBJ2-3	TRBD1	TGCGCCAGCAGCCAAAGACAGGGAGATACGCAGTATTTT	CASSQRQGDTQYF
TRBV15	few	TRBJ2-2	NA	TGTGCCACCAGCAGAGGTCGGGGAGAGACACCCGGGGAGCTGTTTTTT	CATSRGRGETPGELFF
TRBV5-1	NA	TRBJ2-1	TRBD1	TGCGCCAGCAGCTCCGGGACAGGGGGCTTTGGAACCTACAATGAGCAGTTCTTC	CASSSGTGGFGTYNEQFF
TRBV28	few	TRBJ2-5	NA	TGTGCCAGCAGTTTCCCGGAAGAGACCCAGTACTTC	CASSFPEETQYF
TRBV20-1	NA	TRBJ2-7	TRBD1	TGCAGTGCTATCGGACAGGGGGCTGGCGAGCAGTACTTC	CSAIGQGAGEQYF
TRBV27	NA	TRBJ2-5	TRBD2	TGTGCCAGCAGCCATCGAGCGGGGGGAGAGACCCAGTACTTC	CASSHRAGGETQYF
TRBV7-6	medium-sized	TRBJ2-1	NA	TGTGCCAGCAGCGTCAACGGGGGGCACGAGCAGTTCTTC	CASSVNGGHEQFF
TRBV6-2/TRBV6-3	NA	TRBJ2-7	NA	TGTGCCAGCAGCCAACGGGGGGCATCCGAGCAGTACTTC	CASSQRGASEQYF
TRBV24-1	NA	TRBJ2-1	TRBD2	TGTGCCACCAGTGATTTGGGGACTAGCGGGAGTTTAGGGTACAATGAGCAGTTCTTC	CATSDLGTSGSLGYNEQFF
TRBV20-1	few	TRBJ2-3	TRBD2	TGCAGTGCTAGAGATCTTCAGCGGGGGGGCAGATTTGGCACAGATACGCAGTATTTT	CSARDLQRGGRFGTDTQYF